This T cell receptor beta chain was captured by sequencing in a study of blood T cells in healthy people across ages. Total RNA extraction produced at least 6 micrograms (per sample) for the study. Primers used in a second PCR of about 7 to 12 cycles were a sample-barcoded 5' primer and a J-beta primer mix. Each cDNA molecule, via a template-switch adaptor with 12 random nucleotides, was tagged. MiXCR, applied by TCRdb to the 5' RACE reads, yields one record per CDR3 protein. Of hundreds of thousands of distinct CDR3 sequences listed, about 25% were seen once; the top ten hold 8.7%. The CDR3 consists of 15 residues. V was cut by 4 bases and J by 5 bases, with 18 bases left in between. CDR1 SGHVS and CDR2 FQNEAQ come from the germline V gene. These data also formed part of another study, on T cells of mothers and their children. According to that study: A few healthy Caucasian mothers, along with their six children, served as the donors.

The source of this sequence is a boy aged 5-17 years in good health. Sequencing was done on a sample of blood. The chain uses TRBV7-8 and TRBJ2-7; the D call may be TRBD1 or TRBD2 (5 bases each). CDR3 nucleotides: TGTGCCAGCAGCTCTTACCTTACGGGGACGAACGAGCAGTACTTC. This gives the protein CASSSYLTGTNEQYF.